Listed here is a single T cell receptor beta chain. Its antigen remains unidentified. Both 60 Vbeta primers and 13 Jbeta primers went into the PCR. Some clones are missing from TCRdb's copy, which holds only in-frame ones; the method was immunoSEQ multiplex PCR. The repertoire includes some 130,000 clones, 73% of them detected once, and 1.3% sits in the top ten. These data come from a study of cytomegalovirus exposure and HLA in healthy donors. Whole-study context: Drawn from HLA-typed donors, about 85 million unique TCRs were held in an early data release.

V was shortened by 0 bases and J by 5 bases, with 13 bases between the two germline ends. This CDR3 comprises 15 residues. The germline gives CDR1 MNHEY, CDR2 SVGAGI. Findings and caveats of the study: Later on, an analysis tied approximately 17,000 TCR beta sequences to HLA alleles at 0.05 false discovery rate. It emerged from a later analysis that several of the most significant clusters appeared to be linked to common viral pathogens. Among the sequence variants, a highly shared cluster was likely an artifact of sequencing.

The TCR sequence derives from a middle-aged woman in good health and CMV-seronegative. V is TRBV6-5 and J is TRBJ1-1; D ambiguous. The material sequenced was PBMCs. DNA for the CDR3: TGTGCCAGCAGTTACTCCCTGGAGGCCGGAACTGAAGCTTTCTTT. Translating it yields CASSYSLEAGTEAFF.